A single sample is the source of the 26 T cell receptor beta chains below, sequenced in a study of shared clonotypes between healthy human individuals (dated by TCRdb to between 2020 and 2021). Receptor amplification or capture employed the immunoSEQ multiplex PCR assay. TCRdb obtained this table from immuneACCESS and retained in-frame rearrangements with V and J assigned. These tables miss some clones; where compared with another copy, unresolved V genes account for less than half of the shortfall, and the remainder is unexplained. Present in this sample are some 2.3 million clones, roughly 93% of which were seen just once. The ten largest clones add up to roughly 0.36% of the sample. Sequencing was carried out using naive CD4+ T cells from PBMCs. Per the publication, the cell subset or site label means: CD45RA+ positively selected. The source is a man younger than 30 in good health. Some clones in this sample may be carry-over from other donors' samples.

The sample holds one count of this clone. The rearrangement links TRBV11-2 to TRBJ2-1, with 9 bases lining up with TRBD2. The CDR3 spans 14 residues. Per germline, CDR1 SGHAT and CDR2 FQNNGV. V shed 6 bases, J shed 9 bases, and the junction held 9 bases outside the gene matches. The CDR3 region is CASRAIAGEGEQFF. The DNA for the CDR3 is TGTGCCAGCAGAGCGATAGCGGGAGAAGGTGAGCAGTTCTTC.

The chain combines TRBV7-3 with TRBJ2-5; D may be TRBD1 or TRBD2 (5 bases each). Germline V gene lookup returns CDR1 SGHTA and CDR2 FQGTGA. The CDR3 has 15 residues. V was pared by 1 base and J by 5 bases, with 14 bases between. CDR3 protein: CASSLNIQEGETQYF. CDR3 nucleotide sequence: TGTGCCAGCAGCTTAAACATCCAAGAGGGGGAGACCCAGTACTTC.

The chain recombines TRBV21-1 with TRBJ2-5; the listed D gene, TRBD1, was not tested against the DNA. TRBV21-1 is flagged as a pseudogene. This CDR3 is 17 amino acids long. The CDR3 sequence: CASSKEGVLSIGETQYF. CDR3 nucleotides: TGTGCCAGCAGCAAAGAAGGGGTACTTTCCATTGGGGAGACCCAGTACTTC.

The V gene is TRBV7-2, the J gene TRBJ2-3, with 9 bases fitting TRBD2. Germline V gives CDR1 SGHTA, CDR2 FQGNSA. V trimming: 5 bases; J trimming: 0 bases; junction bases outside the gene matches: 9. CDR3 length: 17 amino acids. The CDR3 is CASSLSPSGTSTDTQYF. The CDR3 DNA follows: TGTGCCAGCAGCCTTAGCCCTAGCGGGACCAGCACAGATACGCAGTATTTT.

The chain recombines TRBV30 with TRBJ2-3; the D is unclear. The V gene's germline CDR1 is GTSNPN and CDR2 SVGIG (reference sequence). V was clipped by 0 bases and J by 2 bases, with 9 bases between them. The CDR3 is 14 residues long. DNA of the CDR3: TGTGCCTGGAGTGTGTCTGTGCCCACAGATACGCAGTATTTT. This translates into CAWSVSVPTDTQYF.

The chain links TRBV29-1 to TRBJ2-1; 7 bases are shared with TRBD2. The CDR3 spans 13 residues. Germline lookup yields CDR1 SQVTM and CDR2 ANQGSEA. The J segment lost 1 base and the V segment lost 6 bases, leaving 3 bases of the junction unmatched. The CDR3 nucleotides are TGCAGCGTCCCTAGCGGATCCTACAATGAGCAGTTCTTC. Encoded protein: CSVPSGSYNEQFF.

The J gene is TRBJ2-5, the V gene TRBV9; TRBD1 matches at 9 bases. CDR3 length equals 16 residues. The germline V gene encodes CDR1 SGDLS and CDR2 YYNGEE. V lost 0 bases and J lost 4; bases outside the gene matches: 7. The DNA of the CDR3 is TGTGCCAGCAGCGTAGAGGGGACAGGGCTGGGAGAGACCCAGTACTTC. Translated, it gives CASSVEGTGLGETQYF.

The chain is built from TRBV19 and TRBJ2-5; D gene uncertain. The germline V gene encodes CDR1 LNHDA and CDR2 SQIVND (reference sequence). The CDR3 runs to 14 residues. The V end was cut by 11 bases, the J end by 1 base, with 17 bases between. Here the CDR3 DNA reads TGTGCCTCCAACGGTGGACGGATCCAAGAGACCCAGTACTTC. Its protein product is CASNGGRIQETQYF. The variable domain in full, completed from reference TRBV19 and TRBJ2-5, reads DGGITQSPKYLFRKEGQNVTLSCEQNLNHDAMYWYRQDPGQGLRLIYYSQIVNDFQKGDIAEGYSVSREKKESFPLTVTSAQKNPTAFYLCASNGGRIQETQYFGPGTRLLVL.

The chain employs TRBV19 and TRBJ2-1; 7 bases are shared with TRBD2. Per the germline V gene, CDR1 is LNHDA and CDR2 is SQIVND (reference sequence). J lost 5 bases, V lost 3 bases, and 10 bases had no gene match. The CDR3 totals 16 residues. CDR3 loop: CASSMGWHGGNNEQFF. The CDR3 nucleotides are TGTGCCAGTAGTATGGGTTGGCACGGGGGGAACAATGAGCAGTTCTTC.

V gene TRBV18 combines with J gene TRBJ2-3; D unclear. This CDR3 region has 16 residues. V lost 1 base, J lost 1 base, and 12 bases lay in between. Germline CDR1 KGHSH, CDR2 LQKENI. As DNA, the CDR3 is TGTGCCAGCTCACCACTTGGCGCTCCCGGCACAGATACGCAGTATTTT. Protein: CASSPLGAPGTDTQYF.

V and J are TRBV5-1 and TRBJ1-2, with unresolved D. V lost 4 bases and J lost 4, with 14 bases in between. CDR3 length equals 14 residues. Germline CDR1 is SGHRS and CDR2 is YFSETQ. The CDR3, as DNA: TGCGCCAGCAGCCCCCCGACGGCCCTCTATGGCTACACCTTC. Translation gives CASSPPTALYGYTF.

The CDR3: CASSPGTEVVGEQYF. CDR3 bases: TGTGCCAGCTCACCCGGGACCGAAGTAGTAGGCGAGCAGTACTTC. This sequence joins TRBV18 and TRBJ2-7; either TRBD1 or TRBD2 may supply D (5 bases each). Per germline, CDR1 KGHSH and CDR2 LQKENI. The CDR3 is made up of 15 amino acids. The V and J ends lost 3 bases and 6 bases respectively, with 18 bases between them.

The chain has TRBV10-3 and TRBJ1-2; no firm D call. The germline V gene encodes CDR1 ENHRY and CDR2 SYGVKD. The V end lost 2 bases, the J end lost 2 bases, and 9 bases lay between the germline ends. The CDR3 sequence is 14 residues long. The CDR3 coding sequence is TGTGCCATCAGTGAGACCGGACGGAACTATGGCTACACCTTC. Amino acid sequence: CAISETGRNYGYTF.

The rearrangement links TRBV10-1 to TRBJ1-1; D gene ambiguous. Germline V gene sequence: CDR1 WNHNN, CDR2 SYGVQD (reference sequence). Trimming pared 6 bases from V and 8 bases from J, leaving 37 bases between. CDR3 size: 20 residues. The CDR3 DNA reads TGCGCCAGCAGCTCAGATTATTTCCACCGGGGTACGGGCCGTCCGACCGAAGCTTTCTTT. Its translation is CASSSDYFHRGTGRPTEAFF.

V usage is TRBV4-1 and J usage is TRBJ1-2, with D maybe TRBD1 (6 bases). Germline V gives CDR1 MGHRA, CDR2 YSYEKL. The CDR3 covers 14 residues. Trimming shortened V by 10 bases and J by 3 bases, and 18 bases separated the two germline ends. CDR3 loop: CATKPTTGYYGYTF. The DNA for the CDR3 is TGCGCCACCAAACCCACCACAGGGTACTATGGCTACACCTTC.

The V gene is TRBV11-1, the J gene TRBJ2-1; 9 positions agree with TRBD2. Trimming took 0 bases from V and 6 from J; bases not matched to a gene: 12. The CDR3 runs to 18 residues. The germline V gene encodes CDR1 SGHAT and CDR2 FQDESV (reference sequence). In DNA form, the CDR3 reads TGTGCCAGCAGCTTAGCGGCGGGGGGGACATTTGGCACCAATGAGCAGTTCTTC. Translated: CASSLAAGGTFGTNEQFF.

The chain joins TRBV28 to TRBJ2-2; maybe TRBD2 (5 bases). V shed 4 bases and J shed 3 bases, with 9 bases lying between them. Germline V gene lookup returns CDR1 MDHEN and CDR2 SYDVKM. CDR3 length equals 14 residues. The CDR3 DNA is TGTGCCAGCAGTTCCTCCGGGGACACCGGGGAGCTGTTTTTT. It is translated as CASSSSGDTGELFF.

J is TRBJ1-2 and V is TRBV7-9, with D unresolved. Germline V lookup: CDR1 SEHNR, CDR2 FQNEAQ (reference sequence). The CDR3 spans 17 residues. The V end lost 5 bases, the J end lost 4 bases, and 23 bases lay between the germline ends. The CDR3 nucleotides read TGTGCCAGCAGCCCAACCCACTTTGGGCGCGGCAGCTATGGCTACACCTTC. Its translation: CASSPTHFGRGSYGYTF.

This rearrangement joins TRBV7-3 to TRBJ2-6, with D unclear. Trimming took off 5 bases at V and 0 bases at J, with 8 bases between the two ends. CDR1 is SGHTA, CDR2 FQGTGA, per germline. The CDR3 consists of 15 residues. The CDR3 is CASSPGSSGANVLTF. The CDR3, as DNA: TGTGCCAGCAGCCCTGGTTCCTCTGGGGCCAACGTCCTGACTTTC.

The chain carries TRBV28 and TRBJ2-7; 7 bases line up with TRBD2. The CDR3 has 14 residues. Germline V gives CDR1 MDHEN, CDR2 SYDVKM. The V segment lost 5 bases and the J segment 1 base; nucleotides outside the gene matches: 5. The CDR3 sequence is CASSPSSGSYEQYF. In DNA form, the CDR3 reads TGTGCCAGCAGTCCATCTAGCGGATCCTACGAGCAGTACTTC.

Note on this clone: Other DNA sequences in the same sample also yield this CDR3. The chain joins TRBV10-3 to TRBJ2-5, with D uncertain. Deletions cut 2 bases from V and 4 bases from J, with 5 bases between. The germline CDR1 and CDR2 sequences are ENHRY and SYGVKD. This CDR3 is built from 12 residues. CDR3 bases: TGTGCCATCAGTGAGGCTCGAGAGACCCAGTACTTC. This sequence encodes CAISEARETQYF.

CDR3 in amino acids: CAGTRQGVVAGELFF. The CDR3 DNA reads as TGTGCCGGAACGAGACAGGGTGTCGTGGCCGGGGAGCTGTTTTTT. V is TRBV21-1 and J is TRBJ2-2; TRBD1 reflects the table's D call only, with no check against the DNA. TRBV21-1 is a pseudogene locus. This CDR3 is built from 15 residues.

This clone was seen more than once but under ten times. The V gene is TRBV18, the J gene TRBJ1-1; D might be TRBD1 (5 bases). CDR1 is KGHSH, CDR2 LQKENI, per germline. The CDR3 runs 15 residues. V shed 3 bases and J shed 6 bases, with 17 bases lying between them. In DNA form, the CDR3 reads TGTGCCAGCTCACCGGCAGGCCAGGGTGGCCCTGAAGCTTTCTTT. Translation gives CASSPAGQGGPEAFF.

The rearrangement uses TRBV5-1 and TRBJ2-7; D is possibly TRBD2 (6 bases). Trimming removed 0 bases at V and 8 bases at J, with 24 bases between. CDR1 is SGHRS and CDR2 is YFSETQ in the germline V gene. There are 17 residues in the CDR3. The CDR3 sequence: CASSLDPFRGGRGKQYF. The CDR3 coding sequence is TGCGCCAGCAGCTTGGACCCCTTTAGGGGAGGTCGGGGGAAGCAGTACTTC.

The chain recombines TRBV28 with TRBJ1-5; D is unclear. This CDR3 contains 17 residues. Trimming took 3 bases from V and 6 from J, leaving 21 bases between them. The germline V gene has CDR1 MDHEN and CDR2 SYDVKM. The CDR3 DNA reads TGTGCCAGCAGTTTTTTAAGCCCGGGGTTGGGTGCTCAGCCCCAGCATTTT. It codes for CASSFLSPGLGAQPQHF.

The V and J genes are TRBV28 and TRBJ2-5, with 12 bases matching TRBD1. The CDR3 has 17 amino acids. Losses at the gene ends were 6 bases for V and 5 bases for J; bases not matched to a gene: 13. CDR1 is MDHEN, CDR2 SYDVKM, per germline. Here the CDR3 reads CASRPPAGTGGAETQYF. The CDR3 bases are TGTGCCAGCAGACCACCGGCCGGGACAGGGGGCGCGGAGACCCAGTACTTC.